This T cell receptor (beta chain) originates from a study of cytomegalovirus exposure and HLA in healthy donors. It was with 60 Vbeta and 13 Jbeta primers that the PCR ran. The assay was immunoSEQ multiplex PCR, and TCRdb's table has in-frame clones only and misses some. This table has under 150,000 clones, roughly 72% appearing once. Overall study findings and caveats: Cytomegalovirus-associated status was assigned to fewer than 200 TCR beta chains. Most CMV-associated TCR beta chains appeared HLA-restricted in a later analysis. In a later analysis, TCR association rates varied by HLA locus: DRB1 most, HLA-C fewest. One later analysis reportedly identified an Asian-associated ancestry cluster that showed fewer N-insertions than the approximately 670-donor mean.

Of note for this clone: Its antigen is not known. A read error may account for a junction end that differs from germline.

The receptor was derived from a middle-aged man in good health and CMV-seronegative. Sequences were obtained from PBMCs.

CDR3 nucleotides: TGTGCCAGCAGAGGCACAGATACGCAGTGTTTT. It is translated as CASRGTDTQCF. The chain joins TRBV5-4 to TRBJ2-3; D gene uncertain. The CDR3 covers 11 residues. Looked up from germline, CDR1 is SGHNT and CDR2 is YYREEE (reference sequence).